A selection of T cell receptor beta chains follows, all from one sample in a study of T cells in Graves' hyperthyroidism and ophthalmopathy. Using its own MiXCR run on the multiplex PCR reads, TCRdb lists one record per CDR3 protein. Counted here are almost 500,000 distinct CDR3 sequences, roughly 22% occurring once; the ten biggest clones make up under 55%. What was sequenced was blood. These receptors originate from a woman in her 70s with Graves' ophthalmopathy. CDR3s include the opening cysteine and the closing phenylalanine or tryptophan. A D gene is named only where the DNA matches it firmly. Clone sizes are given selectively: once, few, many, or a class where the clone is expanded.

V	J	D	size	CDR3	DNA
TRBV4-1	TRBJ2-3	-	few	CASSQDGAGDTQYF	TGCGCCAGCAGCCAAGACGGGGCGGGTGATACGCAGTATTTT
TRBV2	TRBJ2-7	-	many	CASSEAPRYEQYF	TGTGCCAGCAGTGAAGCGCCCCGTTACGAGCAGTACTTC
TRBV12-3/TRBV12-4	TRBJ1-6	TRBD1	-	CASSPQGALNSPLHF	TGTGCCAGCAGTCCACAGGGGGCTTTGAATTCACCCCTCCACTTT
TRBV15	TRBJ1-2	-	-	CATSRDRAEIYGYTF	TGTGCCACCAGCAGAGACAGGGCGGAAATCTATGGCTACACCTTC
TRBV7-9	TRBJ1-4	-	few	CASSGGEKLFF	TGTGCCAGCTCCGGGGGCGAAAAACTGTTTTTT
TRBV3-1	TRBJ1-1	TRBD1	-	CASSRRTGPTEAFF	TGTGCCAGCAGCCGACGGACAGGGCCCACTGAAGCTTTCTTT
TRBV12-3/TRBV12-4	TRBJ1-2	TRBD1	many	CASSIPGQGNYGYTF	TGTGCCAGCAGTATTCCGGGACAGGGGAACTATGGCTACACCTTC
TRBV27	TRBJ2-7	TRBD2	few	CASGRSGSRSYEQYF	TGTGCCAGCGGACGAAGCGGGAGTAGATCCTACGAGCAGTACTTC
TRBV12-3/TRBV12-4	TRBJ2-7	TRBD2	many	CASRTGTSKYEQYF	TGTGCCAGCAGAACCGGGACTAGCAAATACGAGCAGTACTTC
TRBV20-1	TRBJ2-5	TRBD2	few	CSVQPGTRGQETQYF	TGCAGTGTTCAACCTGGGACTAGAGGGCAAGAGACCCAGTACTTC
TRBV19	TRBJ2-2	-	-	CASSPRIGNTGELFF	TGTGCCAGTAGTCCCCGGATAGGGAACACCGGGGAGCTGTTTTTT
TRBV19	TRBJ1-6	-	once	CASSEGGYNSPLHF	TGTGCCAGTAGTGAGGGTGGGTACAATTCACCCCTCCACTTT
TRBV19	TRBJ2-3	-	few	CASNWKSTDTQYF	TGTGCCAGTAATTGGAAGAGCACAGATACGCAGTATTTT
TRBV28	TRBJ2-7	-	many	CASIPRVQGSYEQYF	TGTGCCAGCATCCCTCGGGTGCAGGGGAGCTACGAGCAGTACTTC
TRBV16	TRBJ1-5	TRBD1	-	CASSQEYRGYQPQHF	TGTGCCAGCAGCCAAGAGTACAGGGGATACCAGCCCCAGCATTTT
TRBV6-5	TRBJ2-6	TRBD1	-	CASSYHGTGGVSGANVLTF	TGTGCCAGCAGTTACCACGGGACAGGGGGGGTTTCTGGGGCCAACGTCCTGACTTTC
TRBV7-9	TRBJ2-1	-	-	CASSLGGETYNEQFF	TGTGCCAGCAGCTTAGGCGGGGAGACCTACAATGAGCAGTTCTTC
TRBV5-1	TRBJ1-2	-	few	CASSQDSGYTF	TGCGCCAGCAGTCAGGACAGTGGCTACACCTTC
TRBV18	TRBJ2-5	-	few	CASSPLPRSGETQYF	TGTGCCAGCTCACCGCTACCACGCTCGGGAGAGACCCAGTACTTC
TRBV4-3	TRBJ1-1	-	once	CASSLGPTNTEAFF	TGCGCCAGCAGCCTCGGACCGACGAACACTGAAGCTTTCTTT
TRBV28	TRBJ2-2	-	many	CASSFGVGVENTGELFF	TGTGCCAGCAGTTTTGGGGTGGGAGTAGAGAACACCGGGGAGCTGTTTTTT
TRBV7-2	TRBJ2-5	-	-	CASSLAADGPGTQYF	TGTGCCAGCAGCTTAGCGGCGGACGGCCCGGGGACCCAGTACTTC